These 16 T cell receptor beta chains originate from one sample sequenced in a study of cytomegalovirus exposure and HLA in healthy donors. The PCR contained 60 Vbeta and 13 Jbeta primers. Data came from immunoSEQ multiplex PCR; TCRdb stores just in-frame clones and leaves some out. The sample shows fewer than 250,000 clones, 82% of them seen only once. Sequenced material: PBMCs. These TCRs come from a man aged 40-49 years in good health and CMV-seropositive.

This clone was detected a few times. The gene calls are TRBV27 and TRBJ1-1; D possibly corresponds to TRBD1 (6 bases). V was trimmed by 0 bases and J by 9 bases, leaving 14 bases between them. Germline CDR1 MNHEY, CDR2 SMNVEV (reference sequence). The CDR3 is 14 residues long. CDR3 sequence reads: CASSLSGVTGQAFF. Here the CDR3 DNA reads TGTGCCAGCAGTTTATCGGGGGTCACAGGGCAAGCTTTCTTT.

For the CDR3, the DNA is TGTGCCAGCAGCCCCGGGACAGCTGTCGAGCAGTACGTC. Protein product: CASSPGTAVEQYV. The J gene is TRBJ2-7, the V gene TRBV7-9; the match to TRBD1 covers 7 bases. The germline CDR1 and CDR2 sequences are SEHNR and FQNEAQ (reference sequence). The CDR3 contains 13 residues. V lost 5 bases to trimming and J lost 6 bases; unmatched junction nucleotides: 7.

The V and J genes are TRBV7-9 and TRBJ2-7, with 11 bases identical to TRBD1. Germline V gives CDR1 SEHNR, CDR2 FQNEAQ (reference sequence). Trimming cost V 1 base and J 3 bases; bases outside gene matches: 5. CDR3 length: 16 amino acids. DNA of the CDR3: TGTGCCAGCAGCTTAGGGGTCGGGACAGGGGGCTACGAGCAGTACTTC. This gives the protein CASSLGVGTGGYEQYF.

The gene calls are TRBV10-3 and TRBJ2-7, with D perhaps matching TRBD2 (9 bases). Germline V gives CDR1 ENHRY, CDR2 SYGVKD. With 4 bases removed from V and 7 bases from J, the gap between germline ends came to 17 bases. The CDR3 has 14 amino acids. Here the CDR3 DNA reads TGTGCCATCAGTGGGGCTAGCGGGACAGGAGAGCAGTACTTC. Its translation: CAISGASGTGEQYF.

J is TRBJ1-2 and V is TRBV5-6; possibly TRBD1 for D (6 bases). CDR3 length: 14 amino acids. Germline V CDR1 and CDR2: SGHDT, YYEEEE. V lost 4 bases and J lost 8, with 18 bases in between. The CDR3 protein is CASSRNYGTSGYTF. For the CDR3, the DNA is TGTGCCAGCAGCCGGAACTACGGGACATCGGGCTACACCTTC.

This clone was seen just once. This sequence joins TRBV7-3 and TRBJ2-1, with D possibly matching TRBD1 (5 bases). The CDR3 contains 11 residues. Germline values: CDR1 SGHTA, CDR2 FQGTGA. V lost 2 bases and J 9 bases, leaving 5 bases between the germline ends. CDR3: CASSLGAEQFF. The CDR3 region has the DNA TGTGCCAGCAGCTTAGGGGCTGAGCAGTTCTTC. The full variable domain, in which reference TRBV7-3 and TRBJ2-1 provide the parts outside the CDR3, is GAGVSQTPSNKVTEKGKYVELRCDPISGHTALYWYRQSLGQGPEFLIYFQGTGAADDSGLPNDRFFAVRPEGSVSTLKIQRTERGDSAVYLCASSLGAEQFFGPGTRLTVL.

This clone was seen just once. This sequence joins TRBV11-3 and TRBJ2-3, with 7 bases aligning to TRBD1. The CDR3 runs 17 residues. Losses at the gene ends were 3 bases for V and 10 bases for J; bases not matched to a gene: 19. Per the germline V gene, CDR1 is SGHNT and CDR2 is YENEEA. For the CDR3, the DNA is TGTGCCAGCAGCTTTCCCTCCGGGACAGTGTCCCTTTCGGCGCAGTATTTT. Its protein product is CASSFPSGTVSLSAQYF.

This clone was counted once. The chain is built from TRBV6-1 and TRBJ2-2, with TRBD2 matching 8 bases. Per the germline V gene, CDR1 is MNHNS and CDR2 is SASEGT. V dropped 4 bases and J dropped 7; count of bases not matched to a gene: 14. The CDR3 extends over 17 amino acids. CDR3 residues: CASSVLPGRAVGGELFF. CDR3 sequence (DNA): TGTGCCAGCAGTGTCCTCCCCGGGAGGGCCGTTGGCGGGGAGCTGTTTTTT.

V and J are TRBV11-3 and TRBJ2-7, with 8 nucleotides matching TRBD1. This CDR3 comprises 13 residues. V dropped 3 bases and J dropped 7; count of bases not matched to a gene: 5. Germline V gene data show CDR1 as SGHNT and CDR2 as YENEEA. The chain's CDR3 is CASSFSGGEEQYF. The CDR3 nucleotides read TGTGCCAGCAGCTTTTCAGGGGGCGAGGAGCAGTACTTC.

Notes on this clone: A junction end diverges from the germline sequence, so it may reflect a read error. The rearrangement uses TRBV5-1 and TRBJ2-1; D possibly corresponds to TRBD1 (6 bases). CDR1 is SGHRS, CDR2 YFSETQ, per germline. The CDR3 is 16 residues long. CDR3 residues: CASSFRGRDWGNGQFF. The DNA of the CDR3 is TGCGCCAGCAGCTTCAGGGGTCGAGATTGGGGGAATGGGCAGTTCTTC.

The chain has TRBV30 and TRBJ2-1; D might be TRBD2 (6 bases). V lost 4 bases and J 3 bases, leaving 13 bases between the germline ends. Germline CDR1 GTSNPN, CDR2 SVGIG (reference sequence). The CDR3 has 14 amino acids. CDR3 loop: CAWMSGVGYNEQFF. The DNA of the CDR3 is TGTGCCTGGATGTCGGGGGTAGGCTACAATGAGCAGTTCTTC.

V gene TRBV5-1 combines with J gene TRBJ2-3; 7 nucleotides agree with TRBD2. CDR1 and CDR2 from the germline V gene are SGHRS and YFSETQ. The length of the CDR3 is 17 residues. Trimming cost V 0 bases and J 0 bases; bases outside gene matches: 7. CDR3 amino acids: CASSLGGSGTSTDTQYF. CDR3 coding DNA: TGCGCCAGCAGCTTGGGAGGAAGCGGGACTAGCACAGATACGCAGTATTTT.

CDR3 residues: CASSLLGLAGGPNEQFF. The CDR3 bases are TGTGCCAGTAGTCTCTTGGGACTAGCGGGAGGGCCGAATGAGCAGTTCTTC. This chain joins TRBV19 and TRBJ2-1; 16 bases fit TRBD2. The CDR3 contains 17 residues. CDR1 LNHDA and CDR2 SQIVND come from the germline V gene (reference sequence). Germline trimming cut 5 bases from V and 7 bases from J; bases unmatched to any gene: 8.

The chain combines TRBV14 with TRBJ1-2; weak D call: TRBD1 (6 bases). The CDR3 has 14 amino acids. Deletions cut 3 bases from V and 5 bases from J, with 13 bases between. Germline V lookup: CDR1 SGHDN, CDR2 FVKESK. The CDR3 sequence is CASSQFDQGYGYTF. Written as DNA, the CDR3 is TGTGCCAGCAGCCAGTTCGACCAGGGGTATGGCTACACCTTC.

The chain is built from TRBV7-3 and TRBJ1-2; 7 bases line up with TRBD1. V dropped 0 bases and J dropped 4; count of bases not matched to a gene: 8. Germline V gene sequence: CDR1 SGHTA, CDR2 FQGTGA. The CDR3 extends over 16 amino acids. Here the CDR3 DNA reads TGTGCCAGCAGCTTAACGGTAAGGGGGCGCGGCTATGGCTACACCTTC. Translated, it gives CASSLTVRGRGYGYTF.

Turning to this clone: The junction and the germline gene differ at one end; a read error may be behind it. The rearrangement joins TRBV14 to TRBJ2-3; D perhaps matches TRBD1 (5 bases). This CDR3 contains 11 residues. Per germline, CDR1 SGHDN and CDR2 FVKESK. DNA of the CDR3: TGTGCCAGCAGCCAGACAGCTACGCAGTATTTT. It encodes CASSQTATQYF.